Each of the 28 T cell receptor beta chains below was sequenced from the same sample in a study of technical replicates of blood from a few donors. Sequencing was performed with immunoSEQ multiplex PCR; in TCRdb, only in-frame clones are kept and a portion is missing. The sample lists about 100,000 clones; about 94% were seen once. Specimen: T cells isolated from PBMCs. These receptors originate from a human donor in good health.

The genes are TRBV11-3 and TRBJ2-7; weak D call: TRBD1 (5 bases). This CDR3 region has 17 residues. Germline V lookup: CDR1 SGHNT, CDR2 YENEEA. Between the trimmed V and J ends, which lost 1 base and 0 bases, there was a span of 16 bases. CDR3 nucleotide sequence: TGTGCCAGCAGCTTAGTTCTCAGAGGACAAAACTCCTACGAGCAGTACTTC. Encoded protein: CASSLVLRGQNSYEQYF.

A note on this clone: The junction shows a germline mismatch at one end, possibly a read error. The chain is built from TRBV11-2 and TRBJ1-3, with D perhaps TRBD1 (6 bases). The germline CDR1 and CDR2 sequences are SGHAT and FQNNGV. The CDR3 runs 16 residues. CDR3 in amino acids: CASSLDLQGSGNTIYF. The CDR3 DNA sequence: TGTGCCAGCAGCCTAGACCTACAGGGCTCTGGAAACACCATATATTTT.

This rearrangement joins TRBV28 to TRBJ1-4, with 9 bases fitting TRBD1. The J segment lost 8 bases and the V segment lost 5 bases, leaving 6 bases of the junction unmatched. The CDR3 contains 14 residues. Germline-derived CDR1 and CDR2 are MDHEN and SYDVKM. CDR3 amino acids: CASSGGQGWEKLFF. CDR3 bases: TGTGCCAGCAGTGGGGGACAGGGATGGGAAAAACTGTTTTTT.

The V and J genes are TRBV19 and TRBJ1-1; D ambiguous. Trimming removed 7 bases from V and 3 bases from J, with 15 bases in between. Germline lookup yields CDR1 LNHDA and CDR2 SQIVND (reference sequence). The CDR3 loop spans 14 amino acids. CDR3 sequence reads: CASMVRARDTEAFF. CDR3 DNA sequence: TGTGCCAGTATGGTAAGGGCGCGGGACACTGAAGCTTTCTTT.

V is TRBV6-1 and J is TRBJ1-4; D gene ambiguous. Germline lookup yields CDR1 MNHNS and CDR2 SASEGT. The V end lost 7 bases, the J end lost 7 bases, and 16 bases lay between the germline ends. CDR3 length: 14 amino acids. In DNA, the CDR3 is TGTGCCAGCACCCTGGGAGGTCTCGGTGAAAAACTGTTTTTT. Protein product: CASTLGGLGEKLFF.

The V call is TRBV7-9, the J call TRBJ2-1, with a possible D match to TRBD1 (6 bases). Germline CDR1 and CDR2: SEHNR and FQNEAQ (reference sequence). This CDR3 has 17 amino acids. V lost 4 bases to trimming and J lost 0 bases, with 16 bases between them. The CDR3 sequence: CASSSPQGPISYNEQFF. In nucleotides, the CDR3 is TGTGCCAGCAGCTCTCCCCAGGGGCCAATCTCCTACAATGAGCAGTTCTTC.

The chain links TRBV6-6 to TRBJ2-3; D uncertain. The germline V gene has CDR1 MNHNY and CDR2 SVGAGI (reference sequence). Trimming left V 3 bases short and J 2 bases short, with 9 bases between. CDR3 length: 14 residues. Written as DNA, the CDR3 is TGTGCCAGCAGTTATTCACTTTTCACAGATACGCAGTATTTT. Encoded protein: CASSYSLFTDTQYF.

The rearrangement links TRBV28 to TRBJ2-3; D call uncertain. Germline CDR1 is MDHEN and CDR2 is SYDVKM. V was shortened by 6 bases and J by 4 bases, with 8 bases between the two germline ends. The CDR3 totals 12 residues. The CDR3 reads CASRHLPDTQYF. CDR3 DNA sequence: TGTGCCAGCAGGCACTTGCCAGATACGCAGTATTTT.

The chain is built from TRBV9 and TRBJ2-5; TRBD2 is a possible D gene (5 bases). Trimming cost V 4 bases and J 5 bases, with 18 bases left between them. Germline values: CDR1 SGDLS, CDR2 YYNGEE. CDR3 size: 15 residues. CDR3 DNA: TGTGCCAGCAGCTTAGGACCGGGGTCAGTGGAGACCCAGTACTTC. It translates to CASSLGPGSVETQYF.

The chain uses TRBV27 and TRBJ2-3, with 7 bases identical to TRBD1. V lost 0 bases and J lost 4; bases outside the gene matches: 4. CDR3 length equals 15 residues. Germline-derived CDR1 and CDR2 are MNHEY and SMNVEV (reference sequence). CDR3: CASSLSYRGADTQYF. The CDR3 DNA sequence: TGTGCCAGCAGTTTATCTTACAGGGGAGCAGATACGCAGTATTTT.

The chain combines TRBV7-2 with TRBJ1-1; perhaps TRBD1 as D (5 bases). V lost 2 bases and J lost 4, with 11 bases in between. CDR3 length: 14 amino acids. Germline V CDR1 and CDR2: SGHTA, FQGNSA. The CDR3 here is CASSLTGFGTEAFF. Here the CDR3 DNA reads TGTGCCAGCAGCTTAACAGGTTTCGGCACTGAAGCTTTCTTT.

V gene TRBV10-2 combines with J gene TRBJ2-5; no clear D. Per the germline V gene, CDR1 is WSHSY and CDR2 is SAAADI. Trimming took 0 bases from V and 4 from J, leaving 9 bases between them. CDR3 size: 14 residues. CDR3 sequence reads: CASSESGRSETQYF. The CDR3 DNA sequence: TGCGCCAGCAGTGAGTCTGGCCGCTCAGAGACCCAGTACTTC.

The chain is built from TRBV27 and TRBJ2-1; D is perhaps TRBD2 (6 bases). The CDR3 covers 14 residues. V was pared by 4 bases and J by 3 bases, with 10 bases between. Looked up from germline, CDR1 is MNHEY and CDR2 is SMNVEV (reference sequence). CDR3 DNA sequence: TGTGCCAGCAGTTCGGGTAGCGGCTACAATGAGCAGTTCTTC. This codes for CASSSGSGYNEQFF.

V and J are TRBV18 and TRBJ2-1; 8 bases agree with TRBD2. The V and J ends lost 0 bases and 3 bases, in that order; junction bases with no gene match: 7. CDR1 KGHSH and CDR2 LQKENI come from the germline V gene. This CDR3 has 17 residues. The CDR3, as DNA: TGTGCCAGCTCACCACCGTCACGGGCGGGGGGCTACAATGAGCAGTTCTTC. The encoded protein is CASSPPSRAGGYNEQFF.

This clone came up a few times. The chain combines TRBV11-2 with TRBJ1-5; perhaps TRBD1 as D (5 bases). CDR1 is SGHAT, CDR2 FQNNGV, per germline. The CDR3 runs to 14 residues. The germline V and J ends were trimmed by 1 base and 9 bases, with 13 bases remaining between them. Here the CDR3 DNA reads TGTGCCAGCAGCTTAGGAAACAGGCCAGGGCCCCAGCATTTT. Protein: CASSLGNRPGPQHF.

The table lists this clone with a count of one. The rearrangement uses TRBV15 and TRBJ1-2; 9 nucleotides line up with TRBD1. From germline, CDR1 is LNHNV and CDR2 YYDKDF (reference sequence). J was trimmed by 4 bases and V by 1 base; bases with no gene match: 4. The CDR3 runs 15 residues. The CDR3 nucleotides read TGTGCCACCAGCAGAGGGACAGGGGTCGCCTATGGCTACACCTTC. It codes for CATSRGTGVAYGYTF. The full variable domain, completed using reference TRBV15 and TRBJ1-2, is DAMVIQNPRYQVTQFGKPVTLSCSQTLNHNVMYWYQQKSSQAPKLLFHYYDKDFNNEADTPDNFQSRRPNTSFCFLDIRSPGLGDTAMYLCATSRGTGVAYGYTFGSGTRLTVV.

The chain has TRBV19 and TRBJ1-5; 7 bases fit TRBD1. The germline gives CDR1 LNHDA, CDR2 SQIVND (reference sequence). The CDR3 length is 15 residues. Losses at the gene ends were 6 bases for V and 4 bases for J; bases not matched to a gene: 9. CDR3 loop: CASRVAGTANQPQHF. The CDR3 coding sequence is TGTGCCAGTAGGGTCGCCGGGACAGCTAATCAGCCCCAGCATTTT.

The chain recombines TRBV5-4 with TRBJ1-2, with D maybe TRBD1 (5 bases). V lost 3 bases and J lost 6, with 18 bases in between. This CDR3 is 15 amino acids long. Per germline, CDR1 SGHNT and CDR2 YYREEE (reference sequence). The CDR3 loop is CASSSLRDSGNGYTF. The CDR3 bases are TGTGCCAGCAGCTCCCTAAGGGACTCCGGGAATGGCTACACCTTC.

The chain recombines TRBV10-1 with TRBJ1-5; no firm D call. V was clipped by 3 bases and J by 7 bases, with 7 bases between them. The CDR3 runs 12 residues. Germline-derived CDR1 and CDR2 are WNHNN and SYGVQD (reference sequence). The CDR3: CASSDGYQPQHF. The CDR3 DNA reads as TGCGCCAGCAGTGACGGGTACCAGCCCCAGCATTTT.

V gene TRBV11-2 combines with J gene TRBJ2-7; D is perhaps TRBD1 (6 bases). Trimming took off 7 bases at V and 2 bases at J, with 18 bases between the two ends. The CDR3 runs 15 residues. Germline CDR1 reads SGHAT; CDR2 reads FQNNGV. This chain's CDR3 is CASTKLTGRTYEQYF. CDR3 nucleotide sequence: TGTGCCAGCACCAAATTGACAGGACGCACCTACGAGCAGTACTTC.

This chain links TRBV7-2 with TRBJ1-5; D might be TRBD1 (6 bases). Germline values: CDR1 SGHTA, CDR2 FQGNSA. This CDR3 is 15 amino acids long. V lost 3 bases to trimming and J lost 4 bases, with 13 bases between them. The CDR3 coding sequence is TGTGCCAGCAGCTTTTCGGGGGGCCTAAATCAGCCCCAGCATTTT. Translation: CASSFSGGLNQPQHF.

V usage is TRBV7-3 and J usage is TRBJ2-7, with D possibly TRBD1 on 6 matching bases. Germline CDR1 SGHTA, CDR2 FQGTGA. This CDR3 has 19 residues. The germline V and J ends were trimmed by 0 bases and 0 bases, with 21 bases remaining between them. The CDR3 sequence: CASSLTAPITGSLSYEQYF. Written as DNA, the CDR3 is TGTGCCAGCAGCTTAACCGCACCCATTACAGGGTCCCTCTCCTACGAGCAGTACTTC.

This clone was counted a single time. The chain carries TRBV7-6 and TRBJ1-6, with TRBD1 matching over 9 bases. The V and J ends lost 5 bases and 7 bases, in that order; junction bases with no gene match: 9. CDR3 length equals 16 residues. The V gene's germline CDR1 is SGHVS and CDR2 FNYEAQ. The CDR3 is CASSKEPGTGNSPLHF. The DNA for the CDR3 is TGTGCCAGCAGCAAGGAACCCGGGACAGGGAATTCACCCCTCCACTTT.

The chain has TRBV28 and TRBJ2-7; 7 bases map to TRBD1. Germline V gene lookup returns CDR1 MDHEN and CDR2 SYDVKM. Germline trimming cut 3 bases from V and 3 bases from J; bases unmatched to any gene: 8. CDR3 length equals 15 residues. The CDR3 loop is CASSFRQGVFYEQYF. In nucleotides, the CDR3 is TGTGCCAGCAGTTTTAGGCAGGGGGTCTTCTACGAGCAGTACTTC.

This chain uses TRBV4-1 with TRBJ1-5; D gene unclear. V was shortened by 1 base and J by 7 bases, with 11 bases between the two germline ends. In germline, CDR1 is MGHRA, CDR2 YSYEKL. The CDR3 is 14 residues long. The DNA of the CDR3 is TGCGCCAGCAGCCAAGTTCCTTTCGGGCAGCCCCAGCATTTT. It codes for CASSQVPFGQPQHF.

The rearrangement links TRBV6-5 to TRBJ2-1, with D unclear. V lost 0 bases, J lost 9 bases, and 6 bases lay in between. The CDR3 is 12 residues long. Per the germline V gene, CDR1 is MNHEY and CDR2 is SVGAGI. CDR3 sequence reads: CASSYSTGEQFF. The CDR3 DNA reads as TGTGCCAGCAGTTACTCGACGGGTGAGCAGTTCTTC.

In this sample, this clone turned up once. The genes are TRBV9 and TRBJ2-7; 7 nucleotides line up with TRBD1. Trimming removed 4 bases from V and 1 base from J; junction bases left unmatched: 5. The CDR3 totals 14 residues. Germline V gene lookup returns CDR1 SGDLS and CDR2 YYNGEE. The CDR3, as DNA: TGTGCCAGCAGCACACTGACAGGGTCCTACGAGCAGTACTTC. It encodes CASSTLTGSYEQYF.

V gene TRBV6-1 combines with J gene TRBJ1-2; D possibly corresponds to TRBD1 (5 bases). V was cut by 3 bases and J by 3 bases, with 14 bases left in between. CDR3 length: 15 amino acids. CDR1 MNHNS and CDR2 SASEGT come from the germline V gene. CDR3 sequence reads: CASSDPRGLDYGYTF. The CDR3 DNA reads TGTGCCAGCAGTGACCCACGGGGACTGGACTATGGCTACACCTTC.